This is a list of T cell receptor beta chains from one sample in a study of cytomegalovirus exposure and HLA in healthy donors. Method: immunoSEQ multiplex PCR; TCRdb's copy keeps in-frame clones and lacks some. The sample holds 150,000 or so clones, about 76% seen once. Sequenced material: PBMCs. Receptors were obtained from a female donor in good health and CMV-seronegative. CDR3s include the opening cysteine and the closing phenylalanine or tryptophan. The order of the fields is J gene, clone size, D gene, V gene, CDR3 protein, CDR3 DNA. A D gene is named only where the DNA matches it firmly. Clone size is stated in some rows and not others, as once, few, many or a class when expanded.

>TRBJ2-7|-|TRBD1|TRBV6-6
CASRRQGSDEQYF
TGTGCCAGCAGAAGACAGGGATCGGACGAGCAGTACTTC
>TRBJ1-2|-|TRBD1|TRBV25-1
CASSEPQTGNYGYTF
TGTGCCAGCAGTGAACCCCAGACAGGGAATTATGGCTACACCTTC
>TRBJ2-2|-|-|TRBV28
CASSLLLTRPPTGELFF
TGTGCCAGCAGTTTACTGCTGACTCGGCCCCCCACCGGGGAGCTGTTTTTT
>TRBJ2-3|-|TRBD1|TRBV9
CASSGREGGRTDTQYF
TGTGCCAGCAGCGGACGCGAAGGGGGCCGCACAGATACGCAGTATTTT
>TRBJ1-2|-|-|TRBV10-3
CAISATTNYGYTF
TGTGCCATCAGTGCGACTACTAACTATGGCTACACCTTC
>TRBJ1-2|-|TRBD1|TRBV11-2
CASSLRDRGDGYTF
TGTGCCAGCAGCTTAAGGGACAGGGGCGATGGCTACACCTTC
>TRBJ1-2|once|-|TRBV7-8
CASSLAAGGYTF
TGTGCCAGCAGCTTAGCGGCGGGGGGCTACACCTTC
>TRBJ2-7|-|TRBD1|TRBV2
CASAEEQQGADEQYF
TGTGCCAGCGCTGAAGAGCAACAGGGGGCGGACGAGCAGTACTTC
>TRBJ2-1|once|TRBD2|TRBV5-6
CASDDGRLAGYNEQFF
TGTGCCAGCGACGATGGCAGGCTAGCGGGCTACAATGAGCAGTTCTTC
>TRBJ2-7|-|-|TRBV21-1
CASKGRDSEQYF
TGTGCCAGCAAAGGCAGGGATTCCGAGCAGTACTTC
>TRBJ2-1|once|-|TRBV29-1
CSPVGLSYNEQFF
TGCAGCCCTGTGGGACTGTCCTACAATGAGCAGTTCTTC
>TRBJ2-3|-|TRBD2|TRBV7-2
CASSLEAGVTDTQYF
TGTGCCAGCAGCCTAGAGGCGGGAGTTACAGATACGCAGTATTTT
>TRBJ1-6|-|-|TRBV4-2
CASSQDPTVSSPLHF
TGTGCCAGCAGCCAAGATCCAACAGTATCGTCACCCCTCCACTTT
>TRBJ2-7|-|-|TRBV6-5
CASSSYRTYEQYF
TGTGCCAGCAGTTCGTACAGAACCTACGAGCAGTACTTC
>TRBJ2-7|-|-|TRBV5-6
CASSHRSGGEYF
TGTGCCAGCAGCCACAGGTCCGGTGGGGAGTACTTC
>TRBJ1-3|few|-|TRBV18
CASSPPSSDFSGNTIYF
TGTGCCAGCTCACCACCGAGCAGTGACTTCTCTGGAAACACCATATATTTT
>TRBJ2-2|-|-|TRBV7-9
CASSPTFANTGELFF
TGTGCCAGCAGCCCGACTTTCGCGAACACCGGGGAGCTGTTTTTT
>TRBJ2-2|-|-|TRBV12-5
CASSPQGPGELFF
TGTGCTAGCTCCCCACAGGGTCCAGGGGAGCTGTTTTTT
>TRBJ1-1|-|-|TRBV5-4
CASSSSVEAFF
TGTGCCAGCAGCAGCTCCGTTGAAGCTTTCTTT
>TRBJ1-2|-|TRBD1|TRBV5-6
CASSTMTGNYGYTF
TGTGCCAGCAGCACAATGACAGGGAACTATGGCTACACCTTC
>TRBJ1-2|-|-|TRBV5-1
CASSSTGANYGYTF
TGCGCCAGCAGCTCGACGGGGGCTAACTATGGCTACACCTTC
>TRBJ1-2|-|-|TRBV5-1
CASSLGEKQVNYGYTF
TGCGCCAGCAGCTTGGGGGAAAAACAGGTCAACTATGGCTACACCTTC
>TRBJ1-2|once|-|TRBV5-4
CASSFQGGGNGYTF
TGTGCCAGCAGCTTTCAAGGGGGTGGAAATGGCTACACCTTC
>TRBJ1-1|-|-|TRBV6-5
CASSRPTVGTTEAFF
TGTGCCAGCAGTCGCCCGACAGTCGGAACCACTGAAGCTTTCTTT
>TRBJ2-1|few|TRBD2|TRBV11-3
CASSFGGAQNEQFF
TGTGCCAGCAGCTTCGGGGGGGCCCAAAATGAGCAGTTCTTC
>TRBJ2-7|-|-|TRBV19
CASSSSGSSYEQYF
TGTGCCAGTAGTAGTAGTGGGAGCTCCTACGAGCAGTACTTC
>TRBJ2-7|-|TRBD2|TRBV2
CASSERSGRGEQYF
TGTGCCAGCAGTGAACGTAGCGGGAGAGGCGAGCAGTACTTC
>TRBJ2-1|-|-|TRBV19
CASSMRTDSSYNEQFF
TGTGCCAGTAGTATGCGGACGGACAGCTCCTACAATGAGCAGTTCTTC
>TRBJ2-7|-|TRBD1|TRBV18
CASSPQGQYHEQYF
TGTGCCAGCTCACCGCAGGGACAGTACCACGAGCAGTACTTC
>TRBJ2-7|-|-|TRBV30
CAWSVAQPYEQYF
TGTGCCTGGAGTGTGGCACAGCCCTACGAGCAGTACTTC
>TRBJ2-3|-|TRBD2|TRBV7-2
CASSPTSGRLGEKYF
TGTGCCAGCAGCCCCACTAGCGGGAGGTTGGGAGAGAAATATTTT
>TRBJ1-2|-|-|TRBV2
CASSQAAGYTF
TGTGCCAGCAGTCAGGCCGCTGGCTACACCTTC
>TRBJ1-1|-|-|TRBV6-5
CASRLAQNTEAFF
TGTGCCAGCAGGCTAGCACAGAACACTGAAGCTTTCTTT
>TRBJ1-1|-|-|TRBV15
CATSRDLNGNTEAFF
TGTGCCACCAGCAGAGATCTGAACGGGAACACTGAAGCTTTCTTT
>TRBJ1-4|-|TRBD1|TRBV9
CASSVMGTGGDKLFF
TGTGCCAGCAGCGTAATGGGGACAGGGGGGGATAAACTGTTTTTT
>TRBJ1-1|few|TRBD1|TRBV19
CASSLTGVNTEAFF
TGTGCCAGTAGTCTTACAGGGGTGAACACTGAAGCTTTCTTT
>TRBJ1-1|-|TRBD1|TRBV19
CASGQGPEAFF
TGTGCCAGTGGACAGGGCCCTGAAGCTTTCTTT
>TRBJ2-5|-|TRBD2|TRBV4-1
CASSQARSGGQETQYF
TGCGCCAGCAGCCAAGCGCGCAGCGGGGGCCAAGAGACCCAGTACTTC
>TRBJ2-7|-|TRBD2|TRBV9
CASSAGLAAYEQYF
TGTGCCAGCAGCGCGGGACTAGCGGCCTACGAGCAGTACTTC
>TRBJ2-1|-|-|TRBV11-2
CASSLGLANEQFF
TGTGCCAGCAGCTTAGGCCTAGCAAATGAGCAGTTCTTC
>TRBJ1-1|-|-|TRBV2
CASSGQPNTEAFF
TGTGCCAGCAGTGGACAGCCGAACACTGAAGCTTTCTTT
>TRBJ2-7|-|-|TRBV5-1
CASSLDFSYEQYF
TGCGCCAGCAGCTTGGACTTCTCCTACGAGCAGTACTTC
>TRBJ1-2|-|TRBD1|TRBV4-1
CASSQGDRENYGYTF
TGCGCCAGCAGCCAAGGGGACAGGGAGAACTATGGCTACACCTTC
>TRBJ1-2|-|-|TRBV5-1
CASSPDSYGYTF
TGCGCCAGCAGCCCCGACAGCTATGGCTACACCTTC
>TRBJ1-3|-|TRBD1|TRBV28
CASSPGTVLSGNTIYF
TGTGCCAGCAGTCCCGGGACAGTGCTCTCTGGAAACACCATATATTTT
>TRBJ1-1|-|-|TRBV4-2
CASSQSPQVNTEAFF
TGTGCCAGCAGCCAATCCCCCCAGGTGAACACTGAAGCTTTCTTT
>TRBJ2-5|once|TRBD2|TRBV9
CASSVMMGLNQETQYF
TGTGCCAGCAGCGTAATGATGGGACTAAACCAAGAGACCCAGTACTTC
>TRBJ1-1|-|-|TRBV7-9
CASTLQGPASEAFF
TGTGCCAGCACCTTACAGGGCCCCGCTAGTGAAGCTTTCTTT
>TRBJ2-3|-|TRBD1|TRBV4-1
CASSQGQGAIAAADTQYF
TGCGCCAGCAGCCAAGGACAGGGGGCGATAGCGGCGGCGGATACGCAGTATTTT
>TRBJ1-2|-|TRBD1|TRBV4-1
CASSHSLMGQGGYGYTF
TGCGCCAGCAGCCACTCCCTTATGGGACAGGGCGGCTATGGCTACACCTTC
>TRBJ1-2|-|-|TRBV30
CAWSRGNYGYTF
TGTGCCTGGAGTCGGGGAAACTATGGCTACACCTTC
>TRBJ1-1|-|-|TRBV4-1
CASSQAHRNTEAFF
TGCGCCAGCAGCCAGGCCCACAGGAACACTGAAGCTTTCTTT
>TRBJ2-7|-|-|TRBV20-1
CSARFTYEQYF
TGCAGTGCTAGATTCACCTACGAGCAGTACTTC
>TRBJ2-3|few|TRBD1|TRBV5-1
CASLDRALTDTQYF
TGCGCCAGCTTGGACAGGGCCCTCACAGATACGCAGTATTTT
>TRBJ2-7|-|TRBD2|TRBV28
CASGGAREQYF
TGTGCGAGCGGGGGGGCCCGCGAGCAGTACTTC